One sample yielded the 16 T cell receptor beta chains listed below, sequenced in a study of blood T cell repertoires in COVID-19. This table comes from immunoSEQ multiplex PCR, and its TCRdb copy is limited to in-frame clones, with some not included. The sample has 150,000 to 200,000 clones; roughly nine tenths are singletons. Source material: peripheral blood. Source of these receptors: a woman of 80 years or more in a cohort sampled during active or convalescent COVID-19.

V gene TRBV28 combines with J gene TRBJ1-1; D is undetermined. Deletions cut 3 bases from V and 0 bases from J, with 8 bases between. The CDR3 is 14 amino acids. CDR1 and CDR2 from the germline V gene are MDHEN and SYDVKM. This CDR3 reads CASSFHRLNTEAFF. Here the CDR3 DNA reads TGTGCCAGCAGTTTCCACAGATTGAACACTGAAGCTTTCTTT.

J is TRBJ2-7 and V is TRBV5-6; the D gene is possibly TRBD1 (6 bases). Germline values: CDR1 SGHDT, CDR2 YYEEEE. V was clipped by 4 bases and J by 2 bases, with 16 bases between them. The CDR3 contains 15 residues. The CDR3 coding sequence is TGTGCCAGCAGCCGGTCGCCCCGACAGGCCTACGAGCAGTACTTC. Amino acids: CASSRSPRQAYEQYF.

The chain links TRBV5-1 to TRBJ1-4; 8 bases match TRBD1. The CDR3 runs to 13 residues. The trim removed 5 bases at V and 7 bases at J, leaving 4 bases unmatched. From germline, CDR1 is SGHRS and CDR2 YFSETQ. The CDR3 DNA reads TGCGCCAGCAGAGACAGGGGTGGTGAAAAACTGTTTTTT. Residues: CASRDRGGEKLFF.

The rearrangement joins TRBV5-1 to TRBJ2-3; 9 bases agree with TRBD1. The length of the CDR3 is 14 residues. The V gene's germline CDR1 is SGHRS and CDR2 YFSETQ. Trimming at V came to 7 bases and at J to 1 base, leaving 4 bases not matched to a gene. The CDR3 nucleotides read TGCGCCAGCCGGAGGACAGGGGGCACAGATACGCAGTATTTT. This codes for CASRRTGGTDTQYF.

This chain joins TRBV28 and TRBJ2-2; a weak D match, TRBD2 (7 bases). Germline values: CDR1 MDHEN, CDR2 SYDVKM. The CDR3 is made up of 14 amino acids. Between the trimmed V and J ends, which lost 3 bases and 6 bases, there was a span of 11 bases. The CDR3 region is CASSFGGRAGELFF. CDR3 nucleotides: TGTGCCAGCAGTTTCGGGGGGCGTGCCGGGGAGCTGTTTTTT.

The chain has TRBV20-1 and TRBJ1-2; D perhaps matches TRBD1 (6 bases). CDR1 DFQATT and CDR2 SNEGSKA come from the germline V gene (reference sequence). V lost 6 bases and J lost 8, with 13 bases in between. The CDR3 has 11 residues. The CDR3 is CSAPGGNGYTF. The CDR3 DNA follows: TGCAGTGCACCGGGGGGCAACGGCTACACCTTC.

The J gene is TRBJ1-2, the V gene TRBV7-9, with 7 bases fitting TRBD1. Germline V gives CDR1 SEHNR, CDR2 FQNEAQ (reference sequence). The CDR3 consists of 15 residues. The trim removed 4 bases at V and 3 bases at J, leaving 8 bases unmatched. The CDR3 loop is CASSSLDRHDYGYTF. In DNA, the CDR3 is TGTGCCAGCAGCTCACTGGACAGGCACGACTATGGCTACACCTTC.

There are a few counts of this clone. The CDR3 here is CASSRRGGGADTQYF. The CDR3 DNA follows: TGTGCCAGCAGCCGACGAGGGGGGGGCGCAGATACGCAGTATTTT. The rearrangement links TRBV3-1 (or the pseudogene TRBV3-2) to TRBJ2-3; tentative D call: TRBD2 (7 bases). V dropped 4 bases and J dropped 4 bases, with 15 bases sitting between them. Germline-derived CDR1 and CDR2 are LGHDT and YNNKEL (reference sequence). CDR3 size: 15 residues.

The table lists this clone with a few counts. The gene calls are TRBV19 and TRBJ2-3, with 7 nucleotides matching TRBD2. The ends lost 5 bases at V and 1 base at J; junction bases unmatched: 6. The CDR3 contains 15 residues. CDR1 and CDR2 (germline): LNHDA, SQIVND (reference sequence). In DNA, the CDR3 is TGTGCCAGTAGTCTGAGGGACTACGGCACAGATACGCAGTATTTT. This encodes CASSLRDYGTDTQYF.

The chain has TRBV5-1 and TRBJ2-7; 10 nucleotides align to TRBD2. This CDR3 has 14 amino acids. From germline, CDR1 is SGHRS and CDR2 YFSETQ. J gave up 0 bases and V 3 bases, and 0 bases lay outside the gene matches. CDR3 bases: TGCGCCAGCAGCTGGACTAGCGGCTCCTACGAGCAGTACGTC. This codes for CASSWTSGSYEQYV.

The chain is built from TRBV7-2 and TRBJ1-6; 8 nucleotides align to TRBD1. With V trimmed by 0 bases and J by 7 bases, 2 bases remained unmatched. The germline gives CDR1 SGHTA, CDR2 FQGNSA. CDR3 length: 15 amino acids. In DNA, the CDR3 is TGTGCCAGCAGCTTAGCCCAGGGGGCAAATTCACCCCTCCACTTT. Translated: CASSLAQGANSPLHF.

This clone has only one observation. The chain carries TRBV29-1 and TRBJ1-1; D unclear. Germline loops: CDR1 SQVTM, CDR2 ANQGSEA. With 4 bases removed from V and 1 base from J, the gap between germline ends came to 4 bases. The CDR3 totals 11 residues. CDR3 sequence reads: CSVVRNTEAFF. The DNA of the CDR3 is TGCAGCGTTGTTAGGAACACTGAAGCTTTCTTT.

The chain uses TRBV10-3 and TRBJ1-2; no reliable D call. The V gene lost 3 bases and the J gene lost 3 bases, with 8 bases spanning the gap. This CDR3 comprises 13 residues. In germline, CDR1 is ENHRY, CDR2 SYGVKD. As DNA, the CDR3 is TGTGCCATCAGTGACATGATAGACTATGGCTACACCTTC. This translates into CAISDMIDYGYTF.

V is TRBV2 and J is TRBJ2-2; 12 bases agree with TRBD1. The junction had 9 bases not matched to a gene; V was cut back by 9 bases and J by 1 base. There are 17 residues in the CDR3. Germline V gene sequence: CDR1 SNHLY, CDR2 FYNNEI. CDR3 region: CASRGTGGGRNTGELFF. The DNA for the CDR3 is TGTGCCAGTAGGGGGACAGGGGGCGGAAGGAACACCGGGGAGCTGTTTTTT.

This clone was picked up one time. V usage is TRBV4-1 and J usage is TRBJ1-5, with no clear D. Germline CDR1 reads MGHRA; CDR2 reads YSYEKL. V lost 3 bases and J 5 bases, leaving 11 bases between the germline ends. The CDR3 has 14 amino acids. This CDR3 is CASSHPSPHQPQHF. The CDR3, as DNA: TGCGCCAGCAGCCACCCTTCCCCTCATCAGCCCCAGCATTTT.

The chain carries TRBV5-1 and TRBJ2-1; TRBD2 matches at 15 bases. The CDR3 is made up of 17 amino acids. The V gene end was trimmed by 4 bases and the J gene end by 4 bases; junction bases not matched to a gene: 6. The germline gives CDR1 SGHRS, CDR2 YFSETQ. The CDR3 protein is CASSQRTSGGVYNEQFF. CDR3 coding DNA: TGCGCCAGCAGCCAACGGACTAGCGGGGGGGTTTACAATGAGCAGTTCTTC. Filled out from reference TRBV5-1 and TRBJ2-1, the complete variable domain reads KAGVTQTPRYLIKTRGQQVTLSCSPISGHRSVSWYQQTPGQGLQFLFEYFSETQRNKGNFPGRFSGRQFSNSRSEMNVSTLELGDSALYLCASSQRTSGGVYNEQFFGPGTRLTVL.